Presented here are 19 T cell receptor beta chains from one specimen sequenced in a study of blood T cells in healthy people across ages. Using a J-beta primer mix together with a sample-barcoded 5' primer, a second PCR was run for about 6 to 11 cycles. TCRdb reprocessed the 5' RACE reads via MiXCR and lists one record per CDR3 protein. This table holds hundreds of thousands of distinct CDR3 sequences, 58% found once. The sample was blood. These TCRs come from a man aged 55 to 70 in good health.

This rearrangement joins TRBV5-6 to TRBJ1-6; D is undetermined. Between the trimmed V and J ends, which lost 3 bases and 7 bases, there was a span of 11 bases. The CDR3 covers 14 residues. Per the germline V gene, CDR1 is SGHDT and CDR2 is YYEEEE. CDR3 sequence (DNA): TGTGCCAGCAGCTCCCCCACAACCAATTCACCCCTCCACTTT. Protein sequence: CASSSPTTNSPLHF.

This clonotype turned up a few times. The V call is TRBV6-1, the J call TRBJ1-2, with D possibly being TRBD1 (5 bases). Trimming removed 4 bases at V and 7 bases at J, with 10 bases between. The germline gives CDR1 MNHNS, CDR2 SASEGT. This CDR3 contains 12 residues. For the CDR3, the DNA is TGTGCCAGCAGTGCGGCAGGGACTGGCTACACCTTC. Protein: CASSAAGTGYTF.

This clonotype was detected a few times. The V call is TRBV20-1, the J call TRBJ2-1, with TRBD2 identical over 8 bases. Per the germline V gene, CDR1 is DFQATT and CDR2 is SNEGSKA (reference sequence). V gave up 3 bases and J gave up 6 bases; unmatched junction bases: 7. The CDR3 loop spans 14 amino acids. The CDR3 loop reads CSASPGGPSNEQFF. The CDR3 nucleotides are TGCAGTGCTAGCCCGGGGGGGCCTAGCAATGAGCAGTTCTTC.

There are a few counts of this clonotype. The rearrangement uses TRBV29-1 and TRBJ2-1; possible D gene TRBD2, 5 bases. The V gene lost 7 bases and the J gene lost 7 bases, with 17 bases spanning the gap. The CDR3 has 13 residues. CDR1 and CDR2 (germline): SQVTM, ANQGSEA. CDR3 sequence (DNA): TGCAGCGGTGGACTTCTAGACGGTAATGAGCAGTTCTTC. Its translation: CSGGLLDGNEQFF.

This clonotype was observed a few times. This chain joins TRBV20-1 and TRBJ2-7, with unresolved D. The DNA end favors TRBJ2-5, so the J call may be wrong. Germline V gene lookup returns CDR1 DFQATT and CDR2 SNEGSKA (reference sequence). This CDR3 is built from 16 residues. The CDR3 here is CSARDLVGRIRETQYF. In DNA form, the CDR3 reads TGCAGTGCTAGAGATCTGGTAGGCAGAATCAGAGAGACCCAGTACTTC.

This clonotype was detected only once. V and J are TRBV3-1 and TRBJ2-1; D is undetermined. V lost 4 bases and J lost 9, with 16 bases in between. Looked up from germline, CDR1 is LGHDT and CDR2 is YNNKEL (reference sequence). CDR3 size: 14 residues. The CDR3 reads CASSPIRTLGEQFF. CDR3 nucleotides: TGTGCCAGCAGCCCGATCAGGACCTTGGGTGAGCAGTTCTTC.

This clonotype appeared a few times. The CDR3 reads CASSLSTGGGTDTQYF. The CDR3 DNA follows: TGTGCCAGCAGCTTAAGTACGGGGGGGGGCACAGATACGCAGTATTTT. V is TRBV7-8 and J is TRBJ2-3; 8 bases agree with TRBD2. Germline V gene lookup returns CDR1 SGHVS and CDR2 FQNEAQ. The CDR3 consists of 16 residues. V trimming: 2 bases; J trimming: 1 base; junction bases outside the gene matches: 5.

V usage is TRBV29-1 and J usage is TRBJ1-2; 11 positions match TRBD1. Germline CDR1 is SQVTM and CDR2 is ANQGSEA. The length of the CDR3 is 13 residues. Trimming cost V 5 bases and J 8 bases; bases outside gene matches: 7. The CDR3 reads CSVRTGGAEGYTF. The CDR3 coding sequence is TGCAGCGTTCGGACAGGGGGCGCGGAGGGCTACACCTTC.

This chain links TRBV6-5 with TRBJ2-5; D perhaps matches TRBD2 (6 bases). Trimming stripped 2 bases from V and 5 bases from J, with 18 bases between. Germline V CDR1 and CDR2: MNHEY, SVGAGI. The CDR3 loop spans 16 amino acids. The CDR3 bases are TGTGCCAGCAGTTACGCGCCGGGGGAGGAAGTTGAGACCCAGTACTTC. It yields the protein CASSYAPGEEVETQYF.

This rearrangement joins TRBV7-2 to TRBJ2-3; D not certain. The CDR3 runs to 13 residues. V shed 5 bases and J shed 4 bases, with 10 bases lying between them. Germline V CDR1 and CDR2: SGHTA, FQGNSA. CDR3 residues: CASSREVADTQYF. In nucleotides, the CDR3 is TGTGCCAGCAGCAGAGAGGTGGCAGATACGCAGTATTTT.

The rearrangement links TRBV28 to TRBJ2-6, with D maybe TRBD2 (6 bases). Deletions cut 10 bases from V and 2 bases from J, with 9 bases between. This CDR3 has 13 amino acids. The V gene's germline CDR1 is MDHEN and CDR2 SYDVKM. Here the CDR3 reads CATGEPGANVLTF. DNA for the CDR3: TGTGCCACGGGGGAACCTGGGGCCAACGTCCTGACTTTC.

Details on this clonotype: A junction boundary mismatches the germline segment, possibly from a read error. The V call is TRBV11-2, the J call TRBJ2-3, with a tentative D call TRBD2 (6 bases). The CDR3 is 16 residues long. Germline CDR1 SGHAT, CDR2 FQNNGV. In DNA form, the CDR3 reads TGTGCCAGCAGCCCGGGGCCTGCCCGGAGGGCAGATACGCGGTATTTT. Residues: CASSPGPARRADTRYF. The variable domain in full, completed from reference TRBV11-2 and TRBJ2-3, reads EAGVAQSPRYKIIEKRQSVAFWCNPISGHATLYWYQQILGQGPKLLIQFQNNGVVDDSQLPKDRFSAERLKGVDSTLKIQPAKLEDSAVYLCASSPGPARRADTRYFGPGTRLTVL.

J is TRBJ2-3 and V is TRBV5-5; D is possibly TRBD2 (6 bases). Trimming removed 4 bases from V and 0 bases from J, with 12 bases in between. The length of the CDR3 is 15 residues. Per germline, CDR1 SGHKS and CDR2 YYEKEE (reference sequence). The CDR3 reads CASSVSGTSTDTQYF. The CDR3 DNA follows: TGTGCCAGCAGCGTCTCCGGGACTAGCACAGATACGCAGTATTTT.

The CDR3 loop reads CASPGQRNAKNIQYF. CDR3 nucleotides: TGTGCCAGCCCGGGACAGCGAAACGCCAAAAACATTCAGTACTTC. This chain links TRBV10-3 with TRBJ2-4; TRBD1 matches at 7 bases. The germline CDR1 and CDR2 sequences are ENHRY and SYGVKD. J gave up 1 base and V 10 bases, and 10 bases lay outside the gene matches. This CDR3 has 15 amino acids.

V usage is TRBV10-3 and J usage is TRBJ2-2; 10 nucleotides match TRBD1. Trimming removed 8 bases from V and 3 bases from J; junction bases left unmatched: 12. This CDR3 comprises 17 residues. The germline V gene encodes CDR1 ENHRY and CDR2 SYGVKD. This chain's CDR3 is CAIRGGAGTGDTGELFF. CDR3 nucleotides: TGTGCCATCCGAGGGGGAGCCGGGACAGGGGACACCGGGGAGCTGTTTTTT.

This clonotype has just a few counts. The chain combines TRBV20-1 with TRBJ1-5; TRBD1 matches at 9 bases. The J segment lost 3 bases and the V segment lost 6 bases, leaving 6 bases of the junction unmatched. CDR1 DFQATT and CDR2 SNEGSKA come from the germline V gene (reference sequence). CDR3 length: 14 residues. The CDR3 bases are TGCAGTGCCCGGACAGGGGCCAACAATCAGCCCCAGCATTTT. Amino acids: CSARTGANNQPQHF.

In this sample, this clonotype turned up a few times. This sequence joins TRBV27 and TRBJ1-4; D is undetermined. The V and J ends lost 0 bases and 8 bases respectively, with 19 bases between them. Germline V gene lookup returns CDR1 MNHEY and CDR2 SMNVEV (reference sequence). This CDR3 is built from 17 residues. This CDR3 is CASSLSTDLGRSEKLFF. The CDR3 DNA sequence: TGTGCCAGCAGTTTATCGACCGATCTAGGGAGGTCGGAAAAACTGTTTTTT.

This chain connects TRBV3-1 to TRBJ2-4; TRBD2 agrees at 8 bases. The J call is in doubt because the DNA end fits TRBJ2-5 better. This CDR3 region has 16 residues. The germline gives CDR1 LGHDT, CDR2 YNNKEL (reference sequence). In DNA, the CDR3 is TGTGCCAGCAGCCAAGATCTAGCGGGCGCGCAAGAGACCCAGTACTTC. It translates to CASSQDLAGAQETQYF.

The table lists this clonotype with a count of one. The J gene is TRBJ1-1, the V gene TRBV27; D remains ambiguous. The V gene's germline CDR1 is MNHEY and CDR2 SMNVEV (reference sequence). This CDR3 spans 13 amino acids. The V gene lost 6 bases and the J gene lost 4 bases, with 12 bases spanning the gap. CDR3 sequence (DNA): TGTGCCAGCAGGCTGGCAGGAAGCACTGAAGCTTTCTTT. Its translation: CASRLAGSTEAFF.